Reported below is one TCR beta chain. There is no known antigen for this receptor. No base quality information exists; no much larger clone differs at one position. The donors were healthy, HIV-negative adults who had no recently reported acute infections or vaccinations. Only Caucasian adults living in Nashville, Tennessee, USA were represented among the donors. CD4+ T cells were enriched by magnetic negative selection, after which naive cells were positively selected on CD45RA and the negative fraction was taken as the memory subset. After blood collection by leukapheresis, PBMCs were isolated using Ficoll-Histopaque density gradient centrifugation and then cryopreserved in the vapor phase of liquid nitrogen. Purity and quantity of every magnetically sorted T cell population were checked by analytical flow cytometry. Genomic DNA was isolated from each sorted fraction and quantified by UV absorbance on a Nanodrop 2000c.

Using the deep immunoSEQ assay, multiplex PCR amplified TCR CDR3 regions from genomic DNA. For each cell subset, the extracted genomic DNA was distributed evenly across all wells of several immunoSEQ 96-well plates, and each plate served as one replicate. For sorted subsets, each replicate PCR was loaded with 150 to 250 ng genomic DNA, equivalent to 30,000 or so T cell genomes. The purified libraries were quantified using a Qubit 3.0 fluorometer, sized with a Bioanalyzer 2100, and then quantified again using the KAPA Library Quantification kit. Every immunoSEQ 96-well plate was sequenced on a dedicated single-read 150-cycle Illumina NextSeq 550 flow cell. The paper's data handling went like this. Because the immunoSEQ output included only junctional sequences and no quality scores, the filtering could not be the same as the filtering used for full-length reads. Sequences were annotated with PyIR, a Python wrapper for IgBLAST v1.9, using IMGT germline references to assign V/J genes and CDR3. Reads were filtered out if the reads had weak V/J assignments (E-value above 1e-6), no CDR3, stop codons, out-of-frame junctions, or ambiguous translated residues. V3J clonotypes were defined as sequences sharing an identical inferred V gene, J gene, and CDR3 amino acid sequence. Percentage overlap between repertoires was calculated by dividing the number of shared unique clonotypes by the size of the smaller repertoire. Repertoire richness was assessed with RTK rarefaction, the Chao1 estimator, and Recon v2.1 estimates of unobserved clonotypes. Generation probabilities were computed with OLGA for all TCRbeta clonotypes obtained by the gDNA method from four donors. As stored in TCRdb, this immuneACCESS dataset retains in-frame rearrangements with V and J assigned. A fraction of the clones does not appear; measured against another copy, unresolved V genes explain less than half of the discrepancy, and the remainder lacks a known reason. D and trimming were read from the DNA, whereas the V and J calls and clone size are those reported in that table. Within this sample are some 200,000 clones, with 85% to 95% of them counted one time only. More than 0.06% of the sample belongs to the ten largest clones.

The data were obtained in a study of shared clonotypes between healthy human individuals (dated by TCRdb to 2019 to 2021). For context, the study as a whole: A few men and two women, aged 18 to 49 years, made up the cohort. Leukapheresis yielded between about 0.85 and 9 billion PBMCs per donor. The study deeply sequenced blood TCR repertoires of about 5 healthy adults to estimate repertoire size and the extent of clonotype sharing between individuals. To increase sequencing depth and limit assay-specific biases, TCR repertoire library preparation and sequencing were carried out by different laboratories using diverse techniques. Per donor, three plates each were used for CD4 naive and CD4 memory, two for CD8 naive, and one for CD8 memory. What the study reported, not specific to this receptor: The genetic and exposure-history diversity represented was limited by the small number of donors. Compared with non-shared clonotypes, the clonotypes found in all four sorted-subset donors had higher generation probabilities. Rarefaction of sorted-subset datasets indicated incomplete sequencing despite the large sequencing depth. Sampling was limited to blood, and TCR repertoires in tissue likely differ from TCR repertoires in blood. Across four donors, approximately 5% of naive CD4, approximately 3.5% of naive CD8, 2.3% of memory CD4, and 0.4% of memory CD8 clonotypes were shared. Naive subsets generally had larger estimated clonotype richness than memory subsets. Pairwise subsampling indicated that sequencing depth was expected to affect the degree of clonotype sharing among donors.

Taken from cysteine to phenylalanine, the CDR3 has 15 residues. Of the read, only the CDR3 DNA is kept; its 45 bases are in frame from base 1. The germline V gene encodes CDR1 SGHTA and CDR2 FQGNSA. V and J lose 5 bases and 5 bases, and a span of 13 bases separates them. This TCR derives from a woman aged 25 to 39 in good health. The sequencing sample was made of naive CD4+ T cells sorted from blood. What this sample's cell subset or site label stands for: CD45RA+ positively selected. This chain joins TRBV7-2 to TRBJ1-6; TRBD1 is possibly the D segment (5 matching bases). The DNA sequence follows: TGTGCCAGCAGCGTCCGGGGACTCGATAATTCACCCCTCCACTTT. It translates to CASSVRGLDNSPLHF.